This TCR beta chain was identified during a study of blood T cell repertoires in COVID-19. Turning to the study itself: Researchers got acute and convalescent COVID-19 samples from the United States, Italy and Spain. In each case, the material was cDNA or gDNA derived from T cells, B-cell-depleted T cells, or PBMCs.

Germline V gene lookup returns CDR1 KGHSH and CDR2 LQKENI. The CDR3 is 14 amino acids. V dropped 0 bases and J dropped 9; count of bases not matched to a gene: 1. This clone showed up just a few times. Per the original data handling: Amplification of reference gene primers provided the estimated nucleated cell counts. Profiled with immunoSEQ multiplex PCR; TCRdb holds only in-frame clones, not every one. The DNA gave D and trimming, while V, J and clone size come from that table. The sample lists about 300,000 clones; 80% to 90% were seen once. Sequencing was carried out using peripheral blood. This chain uses TRBV18 with TRBJ2-1, with 11 bases lining up with TRBD1. The receptor comes from a man younger than 35 who had recovered from COVID-19. CDR3 sequence reads: CASSPPGTGGEQFF. DNA of the CDR3: TGTGCCAGCTCACCACCGGGGACAGGGGGTGAGCAGTTCTTC.